One sample yielded the 21 T cell receptor beta chains listed below, sequenced in a study of blood T cell repertoires in COVID-19. TCRdb keeps only in-frame clones here, not all; method: immunoSEQ multiplex PCR. The sample yields more than 60,000 clones, 65% to 90% seen once. The sample consisted of peripheral blood. The receptors come from a man at least 80 years old with COVID-19, enrolled during active disease.

The chain couples TRBV24-1 to TRBJ2-5; D gene uncertain. The CDR3 has 11 residues. Germline CDR1 and CDR2: KGHDR and SFDVKD. Trimming removed 4 bases from V and 4 bases from J, with 3 bases in between. The CDR3 is CATSDLETQYF. The CDR3 DNA is TGTGCCACCAGTGACCTAGAGACCCAGTACTTC.

The rearrangement joins TRBV19 to TRBJ1-5, with TRBD1 identical over 10 bases. CDR1 and CDR2 from the germline V gene are LNHDA and SQIVND (reference sequence). This CDR3 contains 16 residues. After removal of 4 bases from V and 7 bases from J, the junction contained 10 bases not matched to a gene. In DNA, the CDR3 is TGTGCCAGTAGTAACCTCGGGGACAGGGGATTACAGCCCCAGCATTTT. Residues: CASSNLGDRGLQPQHF.

The chain links TRBV27 to TRBJ2-7; unclear D gene. The germline V gene encodes CDR1 MNHEY and CDR2 SMNVEV (reference sequence). The V gene lost 3 bases and the J gene lost 3 bases, with 12 bases spanning the gap. This CDR3 spans 14 amino acids. In nucleotides, the CDR3 is TGTGCCAGCAGTTTTATCTACGAGAGCTACGAGCAGTACTTC. This encodes CASSFIYESYEQYF.

The chain recombines TRBV27 with TRBJ1-2, with 7 bases lining up with TRBD1. Germline V gives CDR1 MNHEY, CDR2 SMNVEV (reference sequence). The CDR3 is made up of 15 amino acids. Trimming cost V 0 bases and J 4 bases; bases outside gene matches: 5. CDR3 coding DNA: TGTGCCAGCAGTTTATCCCGACAGGGATCCTATGGCTACACCTTC. This gives the protein CASSLSRQGSYGYTF.

This chain connects TRBV7-3 to TRBJ2-1; the D gene is possibly TRBD1 (5 bases). This CDR3 spans 15 amino acids. Germline V lookup: CDR1 SGHTA, CDR2 FQGTGA. Trimming removed 0 bases at V and 2 bases at J, with 8 bases between. The CDR3 bases are TGTGCCAGCAGCTTAACCCAGGGTACCTACAATGAGCAGTTCTTC. Encoded protein: CASSLTQGTYNEQFF.

This chain connects TRBV28 to TRBJ1-1; no clear D gene. The CDR3 has 15 amino acids. V shed 2 bases and J shed 1 base, with 11 bases lying between them. Germline values: CDR1 MDHEN, CDR2 SYDVKM. As DNA, the CDR3 is TGTGCCAGCAGTTTACGAGGGAACTCGAACACTGAAGCTTTCTTT. Encoded protein: CASSLRGNSNTEAFF.

This chain uses TRBV18 with TRBJ2-3, with 11 bases matching TRBD2. This CDR3 region has 16 residues. Germline lookup yields CDR1 KGHSH and CDR2 LQKENI. J gave up 6 bases and V 3 bases, and 8 bases lay outside the gene matches. The CDR3 reads CASSPSTSGADDTQYF. The CDR3 DNA is TGTGCCAGCTCACCCTCGACTAGCGGGGCCGATGATACGCAGTATTTT. Using reference TRBV18 and TRBJ2-3 for the parts outside the CDR3, the full variable domain is NAGVMQNPRHLVRRRGQEARLRCSPMKGHSHVYWYRQLPEEGLKFMVYLQKENIIDESGMPKERFSAEFPKEGPSILRIQQVVRGDSAAYFCASSPSTSGADDTQYFGPGTRLTVL.

V is TRBV9 and J is TRBJ2-7, with D tentatively TRBD2 (5 bases). V was cut by 0 bases and J by 0 bases, with 10 bases left in between. Germline CDR1 and CDR2: SGDLS and YYNGEE. The length of the CDR3 is 15 residues. For the CDR3, the DNA is TGTGCCAGCAGCGTAGGGGTAGGGAGCTCCTACGAGCAGTACTTC. It is translated as CASSVGVGSSYEQYF.

The gene calls are TRBV18 and TRBJ1-2, with D possibly being TRBD1 (5 bases). The CDR3 is 13 amino acids. Germline CDR1 and CDR2: KGHSH and LQKENI. Trimming left V 8 bases short and J 1 base short, with 11 bases between. The CDR3 region is CASARDYNYGYTF. CDR3 coding DNA: TGTGCCAGCGCCCGGGACTATAACTATGGCTACACCTTC.

There are a few counts of this clone. The chain has TRBV6-5 and TRBJ2-7; D gene unclear. This CDR3 is built from 15 residues. V was trimmed by 4 bases and J by 4 bases, leaving 17 bases between them. CDR1 and CDR2 from the germline V gene are MNHEY and SVGAGI. This CDR3 reads CASSSPSKARYEQYF. CDR3 sequence (DNA): TGTGCCAGCAGTTCTCCCTCGAAAGCTAGGTACGAGCAGTACTTC.

This chain connects TRBV29-1 to TRBJ2-7, with D unresolved. Germline V gene lookup returns CDR1 SQVTM and CDR2 ANQGSEA. V dropped 7 bases and J dropped 3 bases, with 13 bases sitting between them. This CDR3 has 12 residues. CDR3 nucleotides: TGCAGCGCAAGCCCCTCAATCTACGAGCAGTACTTC. Translated: CSASPSIYEQYF.

This chain uses TRBV5-1 with TRBJ2-7; 8 bases map to TRBD2. Germline V gene lookup returns CDR1 SGHRS and CDR2 YFSETQ. This CDR3 has 15 residues. After removal of 4 bases from V and 2 bases from J, the junction contained 8 bases not matched to a gene. CDR3: CASSTAGTSAYEQYF. CDR3 nucleotides: TGCGCCAGCAGCACGGCCGGGACTAGTGCCTACGAGCAGTACTTC.

V usage is TRBV20-1 and J usage is TRBJ2-5, with 9 bases lining up with TRBD1. This CDR3 spans 15 amino acids. Germline-derived CDR1 and CDR2 are DFQATT and SNEGSKA (reference sequence). With 3 bases clipped from V and 3 bases from J, the junction kept 8 bases outside the gene matches. CDR3 sequence: CSASSPDRGKETQYF. CDR3 DNA sequence: TGCAGTGCTAGTTCCCCCGACAGGGGGAAAGAGACCCAGTACTTC.

The CDR3 DNA sequence: TGTGCCAGCAGGCGGACAGGGACTGAGGGTGGCTACACCTTC. It yields the protein CASRRTGTEGGYTF. The V call is TRBV6-5, the J call TRBJ1-2; TRBD1 agrees at 8 bases. J lost 7 bases, V lost 6 bases, and 10 bases had no gene match. From germline, CDR1 is MNHEY and CDR2 SVGAGI. This CDR3 contains 14 residues.

The gene calls are TRBV18 and TRBJ1-2; 7 bases line up with TRBD1. CDR1 and CDR2 from the germline V gene are KGHSH and LQKENI. This CDR3 is 14 amino acids long. The trim removed 2 bases at V and 6 bases at J, leaving 6 bases unmatched. The DNA of the CDR3 is TGTGCCAGCTCACCAGGGACAGTCGAGAATGGCTACACCTTC. Translated, it gives CASSPGTVENGYTF.

This sequence joins TRBV5-1 and TRBJ2-3, with TRBD2 matching 11 bases. This CDR3 is 17 amino acids long. CDR1 and CDR2 from the germline V gene are SGHRS and YFSETQ. Losses at the gene ends were 0 bases for V and 6 bases for J; bases not matched to a gene: 9. Here the CDR3 DNA reads TGCGCCAGCAGCTTGGTACCGATAGCGGGGGGGCAGGATACGCAGTATTTT. Protein: CASSLVPIAGGQDTQYF.

The chain is built from TRBV2 and TRBJ2-3; D might be TRBD2 (5 bases). V shed 1 base and J shed 6 bases, with 14 bases lying between them. The CDR3 covers 15 residues. Germline V lookup: CDR1 SNHLY, CDR2 FYNNEI. The CDR3 nucleotides read TGTGCCAGCAGTGAAGACGGGATAGTAGGGGATACGCAGTATTTT. Amino acids: CASSEDGIVGDTQYF.

The chain employs TRBV27 and TRBJ2-7; 9 nucleotides match TRBD1. The CDR3 runs 14 residues. With V trimmed by 5 bases and J by 7 bases, 9 bases remained unmatched. Germline-derived CDR1 and CDR2 are MNHEY and SMNVEV (reference sequence). CDR3 sequence reads: CASSPTTGGREQYF. In DNA form, the CDR3 reads TGTGCCAGCAGTCCGACGACAGGGGGGCGAGAGCAGTACTTC.

This chain's CDR3 is CASSIKVRGDGYTF. CDR3 nucleotides: TGTGCCAGTAGTATCAAGGTTCGAGGAGATGGCTACACCTTC. The J gene is TRBJ1-2, the V gene TRBV19; no reliable D call. Trimming stripped 3 bases from V and 6 bases from J, with 14 bases between. In germline, CDR1 is LNHDA, CDR2 SQIVND (reference sequence). The CDR3 is 14 amino acids.

This clone came up once. The chain is built from TRBV25-1 and TRBJ1-1; D not resolved. From germline, CDR1 is MGHDK and CDR2 SYGVNS. Trimming left V 4 bases short and J 6 bases short, with 12 bases between. CDR3 length: 13 amino acids. This CDR3 is CASSGSFSAEAFF. The DNA for the CDR3 is TGTGCCAGCAGTGGCAGTTTTTCCGCTGAAGCTTTCTTT.

The CDR3 loop reads CASSQFQGNSPLHF. The CDR3 DNA follows: TGTGCCAGCAGCCAGTTCCAGGGCAATTCACCCCTCCACTTT. The genes are TRBV3-1 (or the pseudogene TRBV3-2) and TRBJ1-6; possibly TRBD1 for D (5 bases). The CDR3 sequence is 14 residues long. V was cut by 3 bases and J by 7 bases, with 10 bases left in between. Germline V CDR1 and CDR2: LGHDT, YNNKEL (reference sequence).